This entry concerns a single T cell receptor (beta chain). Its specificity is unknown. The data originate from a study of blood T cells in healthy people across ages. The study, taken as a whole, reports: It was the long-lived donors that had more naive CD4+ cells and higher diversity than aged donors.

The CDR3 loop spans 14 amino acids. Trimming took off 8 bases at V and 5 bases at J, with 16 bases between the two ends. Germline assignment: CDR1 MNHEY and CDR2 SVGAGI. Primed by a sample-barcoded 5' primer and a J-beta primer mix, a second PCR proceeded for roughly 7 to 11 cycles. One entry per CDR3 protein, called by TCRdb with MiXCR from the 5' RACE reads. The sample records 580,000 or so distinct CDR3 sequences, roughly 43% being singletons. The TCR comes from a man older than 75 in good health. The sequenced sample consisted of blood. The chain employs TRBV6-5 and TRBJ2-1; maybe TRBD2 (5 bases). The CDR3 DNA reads TGTGCCAGCCGAAGGACGGGGAAAAACAATGAGCAGTTCTTC. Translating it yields CASRRTGKNNEQFF.